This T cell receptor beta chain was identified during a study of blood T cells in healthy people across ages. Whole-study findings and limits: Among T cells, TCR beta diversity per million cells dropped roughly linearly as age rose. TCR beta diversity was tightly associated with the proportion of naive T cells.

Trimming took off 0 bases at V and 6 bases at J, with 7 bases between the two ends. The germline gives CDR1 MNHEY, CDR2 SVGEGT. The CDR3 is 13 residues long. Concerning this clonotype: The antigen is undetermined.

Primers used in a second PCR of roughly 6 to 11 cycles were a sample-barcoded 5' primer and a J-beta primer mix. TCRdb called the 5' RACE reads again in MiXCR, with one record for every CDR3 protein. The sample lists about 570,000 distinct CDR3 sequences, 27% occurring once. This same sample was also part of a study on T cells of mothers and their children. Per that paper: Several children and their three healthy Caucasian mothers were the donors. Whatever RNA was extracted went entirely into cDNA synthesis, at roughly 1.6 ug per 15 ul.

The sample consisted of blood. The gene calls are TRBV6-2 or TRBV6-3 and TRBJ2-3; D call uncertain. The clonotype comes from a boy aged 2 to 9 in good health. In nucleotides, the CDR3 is TGTGCCAGCAGTTACTCGACCTCGGATACGCAGTATTTT. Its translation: CASSYSTSDTQYF.